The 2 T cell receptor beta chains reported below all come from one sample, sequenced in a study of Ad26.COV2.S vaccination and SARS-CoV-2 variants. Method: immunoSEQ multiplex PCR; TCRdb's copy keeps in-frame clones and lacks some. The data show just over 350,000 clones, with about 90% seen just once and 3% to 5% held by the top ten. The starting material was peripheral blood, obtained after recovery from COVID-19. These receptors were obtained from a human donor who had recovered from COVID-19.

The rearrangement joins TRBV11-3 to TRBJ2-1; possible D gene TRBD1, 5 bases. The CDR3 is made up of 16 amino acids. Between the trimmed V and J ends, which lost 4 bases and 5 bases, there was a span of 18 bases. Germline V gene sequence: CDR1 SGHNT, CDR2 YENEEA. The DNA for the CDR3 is TGTGCCAGCAGCTCAAACCCCGGGCAGGGCCACAATGAGCAGTTCTTC. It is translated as CASSSNPGQGHNEQFF. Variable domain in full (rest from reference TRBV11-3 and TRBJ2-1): EAGVVQSPRYKIIEKKQPVAFWCNPISGHNTLYWYLQNLGQGPELLIRYENEEAVDDSQLPKDRFSAERLKGVDSTLKIQPAELGDSAVYLCASSSNPGQGHNEQFFGPGTRLTVL.

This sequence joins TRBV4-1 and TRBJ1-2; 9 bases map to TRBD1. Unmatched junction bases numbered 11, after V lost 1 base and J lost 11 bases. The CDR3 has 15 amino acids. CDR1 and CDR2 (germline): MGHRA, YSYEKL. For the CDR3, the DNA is TGCGCCAGCAGCCAAGGGGACAGGGCGGGACGGGGTTACACCTTC. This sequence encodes CASSQGDRAGRGYTF.